Detailed here is one TCR beta chain. Its antigen remains unknown. Per the germline V gene, CDR1 is SGDLS and CDR2 is YYNGEE. This CDR3 region has 20 residues. Losses at the gene ends were 10 bases for V and 3 bases for J; bases not matched to a gene: 27. This specimen comes from a study of early T cells in non-severe SARS-CoV-2 infection. In the study overall: Sequencing input comprised bulk RNA from unsorted whole blood; chain pairing was not available. Study-level findings and limits: The study's VDJdb matching favored anti-spike CD8 responses and missed private and CD4 specificities.

Individual cDNA molecules were tagged with unique molecular identifiers, the study reported. TCRdb ran MiXCR on the 5' RACE reads and lists one entry per CDR3 protein. The sample holds roughly 90,000 distinct CDR3 sequences, about 14% seen once. The V and J genes are TRBV9 and TRBJ2-2; TRBD2 matches at 7 bases. The sample was whole blood. This clonotype was sampled from an adult who was a healthcare worker with PCR-confirmed SARS-CoV-2 infection or an uninfected control (not recorded which). CDR3 coding DNA: TGTGCCCCAGGCGAGGCTAGTCCCCGCGGGGGACGGGCGGACACCGGGGAGCTGTTTTTT. Translating it yields CAPGEASPRGGRADTGELFF.